This T cell receptor (beta chain) was observed in a study of T cell changes during pregnancy in multiple sclerosis. TCRdb's table, derived via immunoSEQ multiplex PCR, lists solely in-frame clones and lacks some. The sample lists around 50,000 clones; around 94% were seen once. This TCR was recovered from a female donor with multiple sclerosis, enrolled in a pregnancy study. The material was CD4+ T cells from peripheral blood mononuclear cells, obtained in the first trimester of pregnancy.

In DNA form, the CDR3 reads TGCGCCAGCAGCCCCGAGGACAGATACTACGAGCAGTACTTC. Protein sequence: CASSPEDRYYEQYF. This rearrangement joins TRBV5-1 to TRBJ2-5; D possibly corresponds to TRBD1 (6 bases). The tail of the sequence fits TRBJ2-7 better, so the J call may be wrong. CDR1 and CDR2 from the germline V gene are SGHRS and YFSETQ. CDR3 length: 14 residues.